One and the same sample provided the 29 T cell receptor beta chains below, sequenced in a study of OX40 agonist ivuxolimab in advanced cancers. Assay used: immunoSEQ multiplex PCR; TCRdb lists only in-frame clones, some missing. The repertoire holds over 55,000 clones, with 80% to 90% as singletons. This specimen consisted of CD4+ or CD8+ T cells sorted from blood, obtained in a trial of the OX40 agonist ivuxolimab. The receptors come from an adult with an advanced solid tumor such as melanoma, head and neck, liver or kidney cancer.

The chain is built from TRBV5-1 and TRBJ2-5; TRBD1 is a possible D gene (7 bases). The V and J ends lost 1 base and 4 bases respectively, with 20 bases between them. Germline CDR1 and CDR2: SGHRS and YFSETQ. The CDR3 is 17 residues long. Here the CDR3 reads CASSLQGVQGGLETQYF. As DNA, the CDR3 is TGCGCCAGCAGCTTGCAGGGCGTCCAGGGGGGATTAGAGACCCAGTACTTC.

As concerns this clone: In the same sample, other DNA sequences code for this CDR3. V is TRBV27 and J is TRBJ2-7; 8 bases agree with TRBD2. V trimming: 3 bases; J trimming: 2 bases; junction bases outside the gene matches: 3. Germline lookup yields CDR1 MNHEY and CDR2 SMNVEV (reference sequence). CDR3 size: 14 residues. For the CDR3, the DNA is TGTGCCAGCAGTTTTCGGGAGGGAACCTACGAGCAGTACTTC. Its translation: CASSFREGTYEQYF.

This chain links TRBV7-2 with TRBJ2-1, with TRBD1 matching 8 bases. There are 13 residues in the CDR3. The V gene's germline CDR1 is SGHTA and CDR2 FQGNSA. J lost 4 bases, V lost 8 bases, and 4 bases had no gene match. CDR3 nucleotides: TGTGCCAGCGGGACAGGCCCTTACAATGAGCAGTTCTTC. This translates into CASGTGPYNEQFF.

CDR3 DNA sequence: TGTGCCAGCAGTGAACGGTCAGGGGGGGGTGAAAAACTGTTTTTT. Its protein is CASSERSGGGEKLFF. J is TRBJ1-4 and V is TRBV2; 7 nucleotides agree with TRBD1. The CDR3 is 15 residues long. J was trimmed by 7 bases and V by 2 bases; bases with no gene match: 7. Germline V gene data show CDR1 as SNHLY and CDR2 as FYNNEI.

The gene calls are TRBV12-5 and TRBJ1-5, with 7 bases identical to TRBD1. The CDR3 spans 16 residues. V shed 6 bases and J 0 bases; nucleotides not matched to a gene: 8. Germline CDR1 LGHNT, CDR2 FRNRAP. The CDR3 bases are TGTGCTAGTGGCCCCGGACAGGTTCGTAGCAATCAGCCCCAGCATTTT. It translates to CASGPGQVRSNQPQHF. Complete variable domain (other parts from reference TRBV12-5 and TRBJ1-5): DARVTQTPRHKVTEMGQEVTMRCQPILGHNTVFWYRQTMMQGLELLAYFRNRAPLDDSGMPKDRFSAEMPDATLATLKIQPSEPRDSAVYFCASGPGQVRSNQPQHFGDGTRLSIL.

This clone was seen a few times. This chain joins TRBV4-1 and TRBJ1-1; 8 bases map to TRBD1. Germline CDR1 reads MGHRA; CDR2 reads YSYEKL. This CDR3 region has 16 residues. V was pared by 3 bases and J by 0 bases, with 6 bases of the junction left unmatched. DNA of the CDR3: TGCGCCAGCAGCCAGGCCTGGACAGGGATGAACACTGAAGCTTTCTTT. It specifies CASSQAWTGMNTEAFF.

This clone was seen repeatedly, ten times or more. CDR3 in amino acids: CASSLAGNYGYTF. In DNA form, the CDR3 reads TGTGCCAGCAGCTTGGCCGGCAACTATGGCTACACCTTC. The chain recombines TRBV5-6 with TRBJ1-2; D uncertain. CDR1 and CDR2 (germline): SGHDT, YYEEEE. V was shortened by 0 bases and J by 2 bases, with 5 bases between the two germline ends. The CDR3 contains 13 residues.

This chain joins TRBV2 and TRBJ1-1, with no clear D. Germline loops: CDR1 SNHLY, CDR2 FYNNEI. V dropped 4 bases and J dropped 1 base, with 10 bases sitting between them. There are 14 residues in the CDR3. CDR3 coding DNA: TGTGCCAGCAGTGTCGAGGGAAGGAACACTGAAGCTTTCTTT. Amino acids: CASSVEGRNTEAFF. The entire variable domain, with the rest obtained from reference TRBV2 and TRBJ1-1, is as follows: EPEVTQTPSHQVTQMGQEVILRCVPISNHLYFYWYRQILGQKVEFLVSFYNNEISEKSEIFDDQFSVERPDGSNFTLKIRSTKLEDSAMYFCASSVEGRNTEAFFGQGTRLTVV.

The chain carries TRBV7-9 and TRBJ2-5; D is perhaps TRBD1 (6 bases). This CDR3 comprises 12 residues. Germline V gene sequence: CDR1 SEHNR, CDR2 FQNEAQ (reference sequence). V lost 8 bases and J 3 bases, leaving 10 bases between the germline ends. In DNA form, the CDR3 reads TGTGCCAGCCAAGAGGGGGAAGAGACCCAGTACTTC. Encoded protein: CASQEGEETQYF.

V usage is TRBV6-5 and J usage is TRBJ1-3; D gene ambiguous. The germline V gene encodes CDR1 MNHEY and CDR2 SVGAGI. Deletions cut 7 bases from V and 2 bases from J, with 6 bases between. The CDR3 has 12 residues. The CDR3 sequence: CASTAAGNTIYF. The CDR3 region has the DNA TGTGCCAGCACGGCAGCTGGAAACACCATATATTTT.

The V call is TRBV19, the J call TRBJ1-2, with unresolved D. The length of the CDR3 is 15 residues. The V and J ends lost 1 base and 5 bases respectively, with 14 bases between them. Germline V gene data show CDR1 as LNHDA and CDR2 as SQIVND (reference sequence). The CDR3, as DNA: TGTGCCAGTAGTATAGGTCAGAATTCTTGGTATGGCTACACCTTC. Protein: CASSIGQNSWYGYTF.

This clone was seen a handful of times. The rearrangement uses TRBV18 and TRBJ1-2, with D unresolved. CDR3 length equals 11 residues. The germline CDR1 and CDR2 sequences are KGHSH and LQKENI. Trimming cost V 5 bases and J 8 bases, with 9 bases left between them. For the CDR3, the DNA is TGTGCCAGCTCAGCGGGTGGCGGCTACACCTTC. This gives the protein CASSAGGGYTF.

With regard to this clone: Other nucleotide sequences in the sample specify the same CDR3. This chain joins TRBV5-6 and TRBJ2-2; D unclear. Trimming took off 2 bases at V and 3 bases at J, with 11 bases between the two ends. CDR3 length: 15 residues. CDR1 and CDR2 (germline): SGHDT, YYEEEE. CDR3 loop: CASSLVVGDTGELFF. Here the CDR3 DNA reads TGTGCCAGCAGCTTAGTCGTCGGCGACACCGGGGAGCTGTTTTTT.

The chain recombines TRBV27 with TRBJ2-1; TRBD1 matches 9 bases. With V trimmed by 3 bases and J by 8 bases, 11 bases remained unmatched. Germline values: CDR1 MNHEY, CDR2 SMNVEV (reference sequence). The CDR3 is 16 residues long. In DNA, the CDR3 is TGTGCCAGCAGTTTGGGCGTCGGGACAGGGATCGATGAGCAGTTCTTC. Its protein is CASSLGVGTGIDEQFF.

V and J are TRBV7-8 and TRBJ2-7, with D tentatively TRBD2 (5 bases). The CDR3 runs 15 residues. V gave up 1 base and J gave up 1 base, with 11 bases separating them. From germline, CDR1 is SGHVS and CDR2 FQNEAQ. CDR3 sequence reads: CASSLGGSLSYEQYF. The DNA for the CDR3 is TGTGCCAGCAGCTTAGGCGGGTCCTTATCCTACGAGCAGTACTTC.

This clone has a handful of counts. This chain connects TRBV5-8 to TRBJ1-2; the D is unclear. This CDR3 has 14 amino acids. Germline CDR1 is SGHTS and CDR2 is YDEGEE. The V gene lost 4 bases and the J gene lost 4 bases, with 14 bases spanning the gap. CDR3 residues: CASSLLGRGYGYTF. CDR3 bases: TGTGCCAGCAGCCTGTTGGGTCGCGGCTATGGCTACACCTTC.

The rearrangement links TRBV9 to TRBJ1-1; D call uncertain. The CDR3 covers 13 residues. Per germline, CDR1 SGDLS and CDR2 YYNGEE. Trimming pared 2 bases from V and 1 base from J, leaving 6 bases between. The CDR3 region has the DNA TGTGCCAGCAGCGTGGCACAGAACACTGAAGCTTTCTTT. Amino acid sequence: CASSVAQNTEAFF.

This clone was observed once. This rearrangement joins TRBV6-5 to TRBJ2-1; 7 bases line up with TRBD2. CDR1 MNHEY and CDR2 SVGAGI come from the germline V gene. The length of the CDR3 is 14 residues. V dropped 8 bases and J dropped 2; count of bases not matched to a gene: 6. The CDR3 DNA reads as TGTGCCAGCCACGGCGGGAGTGCCTACAATGAGCAGTTCTTC. Protein product: CASHGGSAYNEQFF.

The V gene is TRBV2, the J gene TRBJ2-1; tentatively, D is TRBD2 (5 bases). Germline CDR1 reads SNHLY; CDR2 reads FYNNEI. V lost 7 bases and J lost 7, with 20 bases in between. This CDR3 spans 15 amino acids. CDR3 nucleotides: TGTGCCAGCACCGGAGGACTTTCGAGTTTAAATGAGCAGTTCTTC. This sequence encodes CASTGGLSSLNEQFF. Full variable domain (missing parts from reference TRBV2 and TRBJ2-1): EPEVTQTPSHQVTQMGQEVILRCVPISNHLYFYWYRQILGQKVEFLVSFYNNEISEKSEIFDDQFSVERPDGSNFTLKIRSTKLEDSAMYFCASTGGLSSLNEQFFGPGTRLTVL.

This clone was recorded only once. V gene TRBV21-1 combines with J gene TRBJ1-1; TRBD1, the D gene given by the table, was not confirmed from the DNA. TRBV21-1 represents a pseudogene. There are 13 residues in the CDR3. CDR3: CASSTDRDTEAFF. The DNA for the CDR3 is TGTGCCAGCAGCACAGACAGGGACACTGAAGCTTTCTTT.

The chain uses TRBV7-9 and TRBJ2-3; D unclear. The germline V gene encodes CDR1 SEHNR and CDR2 FQNEAQ (reference sequence). The CDR3 has 12 residues. Trimming cost V 5 bases and J 0 bases, with 3 bases left between them. CDR3 loop: CASSPSTDTQYF. DNA of the CDR3: TGTGCCAGCAGCCCTAGCACAGATACGCAGTATTTT.

Only one count was recorded for this clone. The chain has TRBV7-6 and TRBJ1-5; TRBD1 aligns across 9 bases. The germline V gene has CDR1 SGHVS and CDR2 FNYEAQ. CDR3 length: 15 residues. After removal of 4 bases from V and 5 bases from J, the junction contained 6 bases not matched to a gene. The CDR3 spells CASSWGTGMDQPQHF. In DNA form, the CDR3 reads TGTGCCAGCAGCTGGGGGACAGGGATGGATCAGCCCCAGCATTTT.

By share, this clone counts as medium-sized. V gene TRBV27 combines with J gene TRBJ1-1; D is uncertain. The CDR3 has 14 amino acids. The germline gives CDR1 MNHEY, CDR2 SMNVEV (reference sequence). V was trimmed by 3 bases and J by 4 bases, leaving 12 bases between them. The CDR3, as DNA: TGTGCCAGCAGTTTTAAGGCAGCTAGCACTGAAGCTTTCTTT. This codes for CASSFKAASTEAFF.

The CDR3 spells CASSPALPFDSFQETQYF. The CDR3 DNA follows: TGTGCCAGCAGCCCCGCTCTTCCATTTGACAGTTTTCAAGAGACCCAGTACTTC. The rearrangement uses TRBV5-6 and TRBJ2-5; a weak D match, TRBD1 (5 bases). Germline CDR1 is SGHDT and CDR2 is YYEEEE. V was trimmed by 4 bases and J by 2 bases, leaving 24 bases between them. This CDR3 comprises 18 residues.

The chain employs TRBV6-1 and TRBJ2-1; perhaps TRBD2 as D (5 bases). Germline CDR1 and CDR2: MNHNS and SASEGT. V lost 4 bases, J lost 2 bases, and 6 bases lay in between. This CDR3 spans 13 amino acids. The CDR3 DNA follows: TGTGCCAGCAGTGGGCGGGCCTACAATGAGCAGTTCTTC. Protein product: CASSGRAYNEQFF.

The table lists this clone with a count of one. The rearrangement uses TRBV15 and TRBJ2-7; the D is unclear. The CDR3 sequence is 15 residues long. Germline V gives CDR1 LNHNV, CDR2 YYDKDF (reference sequence). Between the trimmed V and J ends, which lost 0 bases and 1 base, there was a span of 10 bases. The CDR3 DNA sequence: TGTGCCACCAGCAGAGATCGATACAGATCCTACGAGCAGTACTTC. Translating gives CATSRDRYRSYEQYF.

The V gene is TRBV27, the J gene TRBJ2-1; TRBD2 agrees at 7 bases. With V trimmed by 3 bases and J by 4 bases, 9 bases remained unmatched. This CDR3 region has 16 residues. Germline lookup yields CDR1 MNHEY and CDR2 SMNVEV (reference sequence). In nucleotides, the CDR3 is TGTGCCAGCAGTTTTATGGGGGAGGGAAAATACAATGAGCAGTTCTTC. Protein sequence: CASSFMGEGKYNEQFF.

The rearrangement links TRBV5-6 to TRBJ1-5; TRBD1 agrees at 10 bases. This CDR3 comprises 16 residues. Germline loops: CDR1 SGHDT, CDR2 YYEEEE. The junction had 6 bases not matched to a gene; V was cut back by 4 bases and J by 2 bases. CDR3 sequence (DNA): TGTGCCAGCAGCGCCAGACAGGGGGCAGGCAATCAGCCCCAGCATTTT. Translating gives CASSARQGAGNQPQHF.

In this sample, this clone turned up a few times. This chain uses TRBV6-6 with TRBJ2-1, with 7 bases identical to TRBD1. The CDR3 consists of 16 residues. Germline CDR1 MNHNY, CDR2 SVGAGI (reference sequence). Germline trimming cut 6 bases from V and 0 bases from J; bases unmatched to any gene: 8. The CDR3 spells CASSRGKGVSYNEQFF. The CDR3 coding sequence is TGTGCCAGCAGCAGGGGGAAGGGGGTCTCCTACAATGAGCAGTTCTTC.